The sequence of this T cell receptor (beta chain) was determined in a study of regulatory T cells in long-lasting Graves disease. Points from the study as a whole: Fewer public clonotypes were shared by new patients (about 940) than by persistent patients (approximately 2,700).

CDR3 regions were amplified by Arm-PCR using iRepertoire HTBI primers to build TCR beta libraries. TCRdb itself ran the multiplex PCR reads through MiXCR, one entry per CDR3 protein. The sample holds around 250,000 distinct CDR3 sequences, around 19% seen once. This clonotype was counted ten times or more. Its antigen is not known. V dropped 1 base and J dropped 2; count of bases not matched to a gene: 5. Germline V gene sequence: CDR1 LGHDT, CDR2 YNNKEL (reference sequence). There are 15 residues in the CDR3. Time point given: newly diagnosed GD, antithyroid drugs for less than 3 months. Generation of the TCR library employed RNA extracted from PBMCs. The sample was also reused in another study, on T cells in Graves' hyperthyroidism and ophthalmopathy. That study adds: Patients aged 18 to 65 had newly diagnosed hyperthyroidism that had lasted under 2 months. Initially, a first-round RT-PCR of the TCR CDR3 employed the HTBI primer set.

The sample was peripheral blood mononuclear cells (PBMCs), taken at new diagnosis, from a patient treated with antithyroid drugs. The TCR comes from a young woman with Graves disease. The chain is built from TRBV3-1 and TRBJ2-7; 7 nucleotides match TRBD1. This CDR3 reads CASSQVQGRPYEQYF. The DNA for the CDR3 is TGTGCCAGCAGCCAAGTACAGGGGCGCCCCTACGAGCAGTACTTC.